The next 24 T cell receptor beta chains were all read from a single sample in a study of human thymus T cells. Here immunoSEQ multiplex PCR was the method, and the copy in TCRdb shows in-frame clones only, minus some. This sample yields about 44,000 clones, of which 85% to 95% are seen a single time; 0.095% to 0.15% belongs to the top ten. The source material was blood. These receptors came from a boy under three years old with a congenital heart defect but otherwise immunologically healthy.

This chain joins TRBV28 and TRBJ1-5; no firm D call. Germline-derived CDR1 and CDR2 are MDHEN and SYDVKM. This CDR3 contains 15 residues. Trimming stripped 2 bases from V and 1 base from J, with 9 bases between. As DNA, the CDR3 is TGTGCCAGCAGTTTACCGGATTCAAGCAATCAGCCCCAGCATTTT. Its translation: CASSLPDSSNQPQHF.

The genes are TRBV11-3 and TRBJ1-1; a weak D match, TRBD1 (5 bases). There are 15 residues in the CDR3. From germline, CDR1 is SGHNT and CDR2 YENEEA. Trimming removed 7 bases at V and 0 bases at J, with 15 bases between. DNA for the CDR3: TGTGCCAGCAACCCCCGGGGGAAGGTGAACACTGAAGCTTTCTTT. Protein sequence: CASNPRGKVNTEAFF.

The V gene is TRBV5-6, the J gene TRBJ1-1, with a tentative D call TRBD1 (5 bases). Trimming removed 0 bases at V and 5 bases at J, with 8 bases between. The germline CDR1 and CDR2 sequences are SGHDT and YYEEEE. The CDR3 totals 13 residues. The CDR3 sequence is CASSLEGATEAFF. CDR3 bases: TGTGCCAGCAGCTTGGAAGGGGCGACTGAAGCTTTCTTT. Together with reference TRBV5-6 and TRBJ1-1, the CDR3 gives the full variable domain: DAGVTQSPTHLIKTRGQQVTLRCSPKSGHDTVSWYQQALGQGPQFIFQYYEEEERQRGNFPDRFSGHQFPNYSSELNVNALLLGDSALYLCASSLEGATEAFFGQGTRLTVV.

This chain uses TRBV5-1 with TRBJ1-3, with D tentatively TRBD1 (5 bases). The CDR3 has 14 residues. Germline V gene lookup returns CDR1 SGHRS and CDR2 YFSETQ. V was trimmed by 0 bases and J by 4 bases, leaving 8 bases between them. Written as DNA, the CDR3 is TGCGCCAGCAGCTTGGAATCAGGGGGAAACACCATATATTTT. Translating gives CASSLESGGNTIYF.

The V call is TRBV6-5, the J call TRBJ1-6, with 7 bases identical to TRBD1. Trimming at V came to 5 bases and at J to 7 bases, leaving 5 bases not matched to a gene. The CDR3 sequence is 14 residues long. Looked up from germline, CDR1 is MNHEY and CDR2 is SVGAGI. In DNA form, the CDR3 reads TGTGCCAGCAGTCGGACAGGTTTAAATTCACCCCTCCACTTT. Residues: CASSRTGLNSPLHF.

The chain carries TRBV28 and TRBJ1-5; D gene ambiguous. This CDR3 has 14 residues. In germline, CDR1 is MDHEN, CDR2 SYDVKM. Trimming cost V 1 base and J 2 bases, with 6 bases left between them. CDR3 in amino acids: CASSLSQGNQPQHF. The CDR3 DNA reads TGTGCCAGCAGTTTATCCCAAGGCAATCAGCCCCAGCATTTT.

This rearrangement joins TRBV28 to TRBJ2-5; D remains unclear. The germline V gene has CDR1 MDHEN and CDR2 SYDVKM. CDR3 length equals 12 residues. The ends were cut back, 1 base at V and 0 bases at J, with 0 bases in the middle. CDR3 nucleotide sequence: TGTGCCAGCAGTTTATACCAAGAGACCCAGTACTTC. It translates to CASSLYQETQYF.

CDR3 region: CASSRLAGDRETQYF. The CDR3 region has the DNA TGTGCCAGCAGCCGACTAGCGGGGGATCGAGAGACCCAGTACTTC. This chain links TRBV5-6 with TRBJ2-5, with 12 positions matching TRBD2. This CDR3 comprises 15 residues. CDR1 SGHDT and CDR2 YYEEEE come from the germline V gene. J gave up 4 bases and V 4 bases, and 5 bases lay outside the gene matches.

The chain recombines TRBV11-3 with TRBJ2-1; 10 nucleotides match TRBD2. This CDR3 has 15 amino acids. The V segment lost 0 bases and the J segment 9 bases; nucleotides outside the gene matches: 5. The germline CDR1 and CDR2 sequences are SGHNT and YENEEA. CDR3 region: CASSLEAGGLGEQFF. The CDR3, as DNA: TGTGCCAGCAGCTTAGAAGCGGGGGGGCTTGGTGAGCAGTTCTTC.

The chain recombines TRBV5-1 with TRBJ2-3; the match to TRBD2 covers 9 bases. This CDR3 has 16 amino acids. Germline assignment: CDR1 SGHRS and CDR2 YFSETQ. V shed 4 bases, J shed 1 base, and the junction held 7 bases outside the gene matches. In nucleotides, the CDR3 is TGCGCCAGCAGCACCGGACTAGCGCCCCGCACAGATACGCAGTATTTT. Translation: CASSTGLAPRTDTQYF.

This rearrangement joins TRBV27 to TRBJ2-5; D gene ambiguous. The CDR3 runs 10 residues. Germline lookup yields CDR1 MNHEY and CDR2 SMNVEV (reference sequence). V shed 8 bases and J shed 7 bases, with 8 bases lying between them. The CDR3 sequence: CASGRRTQYF. The CDR3 coding sequence is TGTGCCAGCGGACGAAGGACCCAGTACTTC.

The chain recombines TRBV18 with TRBJ1-4; D gene ambiguous. This CDR3 is 13 amino acids long. Germline CDR1 reads KGHSH; CDR2 reads LQKENI. Trimming shortened V by 5 bases and J by 2 bases, and 6 bases separated the two germline ends. CDR3 sequence reads: CASSKGTNEKLFF. Written as DNA, the CDR3 is TGTGCCAGCTCAAAAGGCACTAATGAAAAACTGTTTTTT.

J is TRBJ2-7 and V is TRBV6-1, with D possibly matching TRBD1 (6 bases). The CDR3 is 14 residues long. Per the germline V gene, CDR1 is MNHNS and CDR2 is SASEGT. Between the trimmed V and J ends, which lost 5 bases and 3 bases, there was a span of 14 bases. DNA for the CDR3: TGTGCCAGCAGTAGGGAACAGGGATTCTACGAGCAGTACTTC. As protein: CASSREQGFYEQYF.

The chain's CDR3 is CASKQGALHQETQYF. The CDR3 nucleotides are TGCGCCAGTAAACAGGGGGCCCTTCACCAAGAGACCCAGTACTTC. The genes are TRBV5-1 and TRBJ2-5; TRBD1 agrees at 9 bases. Germline V gives CDR1 SGHRS, CDR2 YFSETQ. The ends lost 8 bases at V and 0 bases at J; junction bases unmatched: 8. The CDR3 sequence is 15 residues long.

CDR3 sequence reads: CASSLGASGGDTQYF. CDR3 DNA: TGCGCCAGCAGCTTGGGCGCTAGCGGGGGCGATACGCAGTATTTT. This chain joins TRBV5-1 and TRBJ2-3, with TRBD2 matching over 10 bases. This CDR3 spans 15 amino acids. Trimming at V came to 0 bases and at J to 6 bases, leaving 4 bases not matched to a gene. In germline, CDR1 is SGHRS, CDR2 YFSETQ.

V is TRBV6-1 and J is TRBJ2-7; a possible D gene is TRBD2 (5 bases). The CDR3 is 13 amino acids. Germline V gives CDR1 MNHNS, CDR2 SASEGT. Trimming left V 8 bases short and J 4 bases short, with 15 bases between. The CDR3 is CASSEAPTYEQYF. The CDR3 bases are TGTGCCAGCTCGGAGGCCCCCACATACGAGCAGTACTTC.

The rearrangement links TRBV9 to TRBJ1-6, with D uncertain. CDR1 SGDLS and CDR2 YYNGEE come from the germline V gene. V was cut by 0 bases and J by 5 bases, with 3 bases left in between. The length of the CDR3 is 13 residues. The CDR3 region has the DNA TGTGCCAGCAGCGTAGAACATAATTCACCCCTCCACTTT. Amino acid sequence: CASSVEHNSPLHF. Using reference TRBV9 and TRBJ1-6 for the parts outside the CDR3, the full variable domain is DSGVTQTPKHLITATGQRVTLRCSPRSGDLSVYWYQQSLDQGLQFLIQYYNGEERAKGNILERFSAQQFPDLHSELNLSSLELGDSALYFCASSVEHNSPLHFGNGTRLTVT.

This rearrangement joins TRBV4-3 to TRBJ1-2; no clear D. V lost 0 bases to trimming and J lost 3 bases, with 5 bases between them. The germline V gene encodes CDR1 LGHNA and CDR2 YSLEER. The CDR3 covers 13 residues. The CDR3: CASSQDRHYGYTF. The CDR3 DNA follows: TGCGCCAGCAGCCAAGATCGACACTATGGCTACACCTTC.

The gene calls are TRBV4-2 and TRBJ2-6, with TRBD1 matching 9 bases. The CDR3 sequence is 16 residues long. J was trimmed by 2 bases and V by 1 base; bases with no gene match: 0. From germline, CDR1 is LGHNA and CDR2 YNFKEQ. In nucleotides, the CDR3 is TGTGCCAGCAGCCAAGGACAGGGGGCTGGGGCCAACGTCCTGACTTTC. Its translation: CASSQGQGAGANVLTF.

The chain links TRBV5-8 to TRBJ2-7; D might be TRBD2 (6 bases). Germline CDR1 is SGHTS and CDR2 is YDEGEE. CDR3 length: 14 residues. Trimming pared 2 bases from V and 3 bases from J, leaving 12 bases between. DNA of the CDR3: TGTGCCAGCAGCTTCCGGGACTCCCTCTACGAGCAGTACTTC. Residues: CASSFRDSLYEQYF.

This chain connects TRBV7-3 to TRBJ2-2; the D is unclear. Germline loops: CDR1 SGHTA, CDR2 FQGTGA. The CDR3 totals 13 residues. V lost 1 base and J lost 7, with 7 bases in between. As DNA, the CDR3 is TGTGCCAGCAGCTTAATCCGACTCGGGGAGCTGTTTTTT. Protein product: CASSLIRLGELFF.

This sequence joins TRBV7-2 and TRBJ2-3, with 11 bases matching TRBD2. CDR1 is SGHTA and CDR2 is FQGNSA in the germline V gene. The CDR3 runs 17 residues. The junction had 5 bases not matched to a gene; V was cut back by 1 base and J by 2 bases. The CDR3 protein is CASSLVAGGPDTDTQYF. The DNA for the CDR3 is TGTGCCAGCAGCTTAGTAGCGGGGGGGCCGGACACAGATACGCAGTATTTT.

V is TRBV27 and J is TRBJ1-5, with TRBD1 matching 8 bases. The length of the CDR3 is 15 residues. J was trimmed by 2 bases and V by 0 bases; bases with no gene match: 0. Germline V gene lookup returns CDR1 MNHEY and CDR2 SMNVEV (reference sequence). CDR3: CASSLSTGGNQPQHF. In nucleotides, the CDR3 is TGTGCCAGCAGTTTATCGACAGGGGGCAATCAGCCCCAGCATTTT.

CDR3 loop: CGGQSTGANVLTF. CDR3 coding DNA: TGTGGGGGACAGTCGACCGGGGCCAACGTCCTGACTTTC. The V gene is TRBV5-6, the J gene TRBJ2-6, with 7 bases aligning to TRBD1. The CDR3 totals 13 residues. Germline-derived CDR1 and CDR2 are SGHDT and YYEEEE.